The source of this TCR beta chain is a study of early T cells in non-severe SARS-CoV-2 infection. This clonotype was observed at least ten times. Its antigen is unidentified. The study's findings and limits: The VDJdb matching leaned toward anti-spike CD8 responses and overlooked private and CD4 specificities.

Unique molecular identifiers were attached to individual cDNA molecules. TCRdb independently ran MiXCR on the 5' RACE reads; one entry per CDR3 protein. Of approximately 58,000 distinct CDR3 sequences in the sample, 10% to 15% were seen once. V was shortened by 4 bases and J by 0 bases, with 15 bases between the two germline ends. This CDR3 has 16 amino acids. Germline V CDR1 and CDR2: SGHTA, FQGNSA. The specimen comprised whole blood, sampled at baseline. This sequence originates from an adult who was a healthcare worker with PCR-confirmed SARS-CoV-2 infection or an uninfected control (not recorded which). The rearrangement joins TRBV7-2 to TRBJ1-1; the D is unclear. CDR3 loop: CASSSQRAAMNTEAFF. The DNA of the CDR3 is TGTGCCAGCAGCTCCCAAAGGGCTGCGATGAACACTGAAGCTTTCTTT.